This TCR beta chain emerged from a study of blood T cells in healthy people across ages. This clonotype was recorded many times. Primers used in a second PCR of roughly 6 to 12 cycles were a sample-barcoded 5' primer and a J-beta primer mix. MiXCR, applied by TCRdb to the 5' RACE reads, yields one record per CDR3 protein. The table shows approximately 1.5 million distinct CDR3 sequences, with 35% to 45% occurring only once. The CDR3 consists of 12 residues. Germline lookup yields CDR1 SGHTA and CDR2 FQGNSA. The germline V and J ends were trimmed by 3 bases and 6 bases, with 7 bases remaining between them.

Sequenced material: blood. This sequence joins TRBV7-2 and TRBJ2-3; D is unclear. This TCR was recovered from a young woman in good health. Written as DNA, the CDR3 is TGTGCCAGCAGCTTCCCTAGGGATACGCAGTATTTT. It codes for CASSFPRDTQYF.